This entry features one T cell receptor (beta chain) sequence. This clonotype was counted only a few times. This clone's antigen is unknown. Base qualities are missing; no much larger clone stands one base away. TCR beta rearrangements were amplified from genomic DNA isolated from peripheral blood, not from sorted cells or RNA. From its cysteine to its phenylalanine, the CDR3 spans 12 amino acids. This entry keeps only the CDR3 DNA: 36 bases, framed from base 1. Sequences SGHKS (CDR1) and YYEKEE (CDR2) are obtained from the germline V gene (reference sequence). V is clipped by 0 bases and J by 10 bases, and the sequence between their germline boundaries is 8 bases long. These data are taken from a study of T cell repertoires in aging, cancer and after chemotherapy (dated 2019 in TCRdb). For the study in its entirety: Six donor age groups were covered, ranging from 30 or younger up to 70 or older, and each group contained at least three individuals. To look at immunoaging and at how T cells reconstitute after chemotherapy, the study profiled TCR beta repertoires in peripheral blood from both healthy donors and cancer patients. The cohort comprised some 220 cancer patients, more than 85 with hematological and over 110 with solid cancers, plus 95 healthy donors as a reference group. TCR repertoires from healthy donor controls were recorded over periods of several months to years and showed clear clonal overlap between repeated samplings. The full dataset contained 8.5 million to 10 million TCR reads. The investigation overall reported the following: According to the authors, the repertoire data do not allow conclusions to be drawn about immunological memory after chemotherapy. Compared with age-matched healthy donors, untreated patients with hematological or solid cancers had significantly lower TCR diversity and higher clonality in blood. Declining TCR diversity with age in healthy donors was mainly explained by loss of richness; in cancer patients, loss of evenness also contributed. In both cancer cohorts, the median generation probability rose over the chemotherapy interval, which suggests that the repertoire was reconstituted through rebound thymic output.

Multiplex touch-down PCR with a mixed TRB-A/B primer pool was used to amplify rearranged TRB sequences covering the V, D and J segments. Illumina adapters and sample indices were added to the amplicons in two consecutive PCR reactions performed with Phusion HS II polymerase. After gel purification with the NucleoSpin Gel and PCR Clean-up kit, the amplicons were checked using Qubit and an Agilent 2100 Bioanalyzer. Libraries were sequenced on an Illumina MiSeq using 600-cycle, single-indexed, paired-end runs. Per the authors' processing: MiXCR versions 2.12 and 3.0.5 were used to process TRB sequences. Each unique CDR3 nucleotide sequence counted as one clone, and only productive sequences with at least two reads were retained. Repertoire metrics included Shannon diversity, evenness, clonality (one minus evenness), and alpha-parameterized diversity profiles from alpha 0 to 5. Generation probabilities of clones in paired pre- and post-chemotherapy samples were computed with the IGoR algorithm. TCRdb reworked the public reads: Q25 trimming with fastp, MiXCR clone assembly, productive beta chains retained. When rows share a CDR3 protein, they turn into one entry using the most common DNA and genes. The V and J calls, along with clone size, are taken from TCRdb and not from the paper's own processing. The sample records just under 6,500 distinct CDR3 sequences, around 35% of which are singletons. The top ten constitute roughly two fifths of the sample.

Sequences were obtained from blood. The clonotype was recovered from a human donor in good health. Recombination linked TRBV5-5 to TRBJ2-1; no confident D gene assignment can be made. At the DNA level, the sequence is TGTGCCAGCAGCTTGGTAGTGGGAGAGCAGTTCTTC. Translated, this gives CASSLVVGEQFF. Here the CDR3 is joined to the reference TRBV5-5 and TRBJ2-1 genes, and the full variable domain is: DAGVTQSPTHLIKTRGQQVTLRCSPISGHKSVSWYQQVLGQGPQFIFQYYEKEERGRGNFPDRFSARQFPNYSSELNVNALLLGDSALYLCASSLVVGEQFFGPGTRLTVL.